This TCR beta chain was obtained from a study of molecular identifiers for immune sequencing clone quantification. Previously described methods and listed TCR primers were used for bulk TCR libraries. TCRdb itself ran the PCR reads through MiXCR, one entry per CDR3 protein. The profile shows 9,500 to 10,000 distinct CDR3 sequences, roughly a fifth of them singletons. The CDR3 has 18 residues. Per germline, CDR1 LGHNA and CDR2 YNFKEQ. V was shortened by 0 bases and J by 4 bases, with 20 bases between the two germline ends. By share, this clonotype ranks as medium-sized. With RNA at 10%, 30% or 50%, naive CD8 libraries came from around 20,000 to 990,000 sorted cells. The CD8+CD4-CCR7+CD45RA+ phenotype defined the sorted naive CD8 T cells.

What was sequenced was naive CD8+ T cells from blood, with Jurkat cell RNA spiked in. Specified subset: FACS-sorted CD8+CD4-CCR7+CD45RA+ naive T cells. The chain uses TRBV4-2 and TRBJ2-3, with no clear D. The clonotype comes from a human donor in good health. Some libraries in this study had Jurkat cell RNA spiked in. Here the CDR3 reads CASSQDYEQHNFPDTQYF. The CDR3 nucleotides are TGTGCCAGCAGCCAAGATTATGAACAGCACAATTTCCCAGATACGCAGTATTTT.